This T cell receptor (beta chain) was observed in a study of blood T cells in healthy people across ages. PCR was performed a second time for about 7 to 11 cycles using a sample-barcoded 5' primer and a J-beta primer mix. Each CDR3 protein gets one entry after TCRdb re-called the 5' RACE reads with MiXCR. The sample has around 520,000 distinct CDR3 sequences, 25% to 35% seen once. The CDR3 is made up of 15 amino acids. V gave up 6 bases and J gave up 2 bases, with 16 bases separating them. Separately, the same data were catalogued under a study of T cells of mothers and their children.

This clonotype was obtained from a boy aged 2-9 years in good health. Sequenced: blood. The chain uses TRBV12-3 or TRBV12-4 and TRBJ1-1; a weak D match, TRBD1 (6 bases). This CDR3 is CASRKLRGGNTEAFF. The CDR3 DNA reads as TGTGCCAGCAGGAAATTGCGGGGGGGCAACACTGAAGCTTTCTTT.